The 13 T cell receptor beta chains given below trace back to one sample, sequenced in a study of beta chain features in type 1 diabetes. Isolated RNA was reverse transcribed in full, so expressed TCRB transcripts were sequenced. The table came from immunoSEQ multiplex PCR; TCRdb's copy has only in-frame clones and leaves some out. The sample gives around 12,000 clones, roughly half of which show up once; just under 1% is in the top ten. The sample was stem cell memory CD4+ T cells from blood. The origin of the receptors is a man between 18 and 35 years old in good health.

This chain connects TRBV4-3 to TRBJ2-3; tentatively, D is TRBD2 (6 bases). The CDR3 runs to 16 residues. Germline V gene data show CDR1 as LGHNA and CDR2 as YSLEER. Trimming stripped 3 bases from V and 0 bases from J, with 13 bases between. The CDR3: CASSHQEAGSTDTQYF. The CDR3 DNA sequence: TGCGCCAGCAGCCATCAGGAGGCGGGGAGCACAGATACGCAGTATTTT.

The sample holds a few counts of this clone. This sequence joins TRBV11-3 and TRBJ2-1; TRBD2 matches 10 bases. The CDR3 consists of 15 residues. Germline V gene lookup returns CDR1 SGHNT and CDR2 YENEEA. Trimming cost V 4 bases and J 6 bases; bases outside gene matches: 6. In DNA form, the CDR3 reads TGTGCCAGCAGCTCCCGGGAGCGGGGGGGCAATGAGCAGTTCTTC. It is translated as CASSSRERGGNEQFF.

This clone turned up a few times. J is TRBJ1-2 and V is TRBV7-9, with D uncertain. The CDR3 runs 11 residues. V shed 3 bases and J shed 5 bases, with 4 bases lying between them. The germline V gene encodes CDR1 SEHNR and CDR2 FQNEAQ (reference sequence). CDR3 nucleotides: TGTGCCAGCAGCTTCCCTTATGGCTACACCTTC. Translated, it gives CASSFPYGYTF.

This clone turned up a few times. This sequence joins TRBV6-1 and TRBJ2-7, with TRBD2 matching 12 bases. This CDR3 comprises 15 residues. The V gene's germline CDR1 is MNHNS and CDR2 SASEGT. Trimming cost V 6 bases and J 4 bases; bases outside gene matches: 7. The CDR3 is CASRPLAGGKYEQYF. DNA of the CDR3: TGTGCCAGCAGGCCCCTAGCGGGGGGGAAGTACGAGCAGTACTTC.

This chain uses TRBV4-2 with TRBJ1-2; D gene ambiguous. This CDR3 is built from 14 residues. Germline values: CDR1 LGHNA, CDR2 YNFKEQ. V was trimmed by 5 bases and J by 5 bases, leaving 15 bases between them. The CDR3 loop reads CASSLDNRDYGYTF. The DNA for the CDR3 is TGTGCCAGCAGCTTGGATAACCGGGATTATGGCTACACCTTC.

This clone has just one count. The chain is built from TRBV5-4 and TRBJ1-2; TRBD1 matches at 8 bases. This CDR3 contains 16 residues. Germline-derived CDR1 and CDR2 are SGHNT and YYREEE (reference sequence). V lost 1 base and J lost 2; bases outside the gene matches: 7. CDR3 loop: CASSLLSTGVNYGYTF. The CDR3 DNA reads as TGTGCCAGCAGCTTGCTCTCGACAGGGGTAAACTATGGCTACACCTTC.

Written as DNA, the CDR3 is TGTGCCAGCAGCTTAATGCCCCGGGTAGCGGGGGGGCGGGAGACCCAGTACTTC. Translating gives CASSLMPRVAGGRETQYF. The genes are TRBV7-6 and TRBJ2-5; 11 nucleotides line up with TRBD2. The CDR3 covers 18 residues. Germline CDR1 is SGHVS and CDR2 is FNYEAQ. Losses at the gene ends were 2 bases for V and 5 bases for J; bases not matched to a gene: 13. Full variable domain (missing parts from reference TRBV7-6 and TRBJ2-5): GAGVSQSPRYKVTKRGQDVALRCDPISGHVSLYWYRQALGQGPEFLTYFNYEAQQDKSGLPNDRFSAERPEGSISTLTIQRTEQRDSAMYRCASSLMPRVAGGRETQYFGPGTRLLVL.

The chain combines TRBV4-3 with TRBJ2-5, with a tentative D call TRBD2 (5 bases). Per the germline V gene, CDR1 is LGHNA and CDR2 is YSLEER. The CDR3 runs to 15 residues. V was shortened by 0 bases and J by 2 bases, with 10 bases between the two germline ends. CDR3 region: CASSQEVRVQETQYF. CDR3 in DNA: TGCGCCAGCAGCCAAGAGGTGCGGGTTCAAGAGACCCAGTACTTC.

The genes are TRBV7-2 and TRBJ1-5; D might be TRBD1 (6 bases). Trimming removed 1 base from V and 7 bases from J, with 11 bases in between. The CDR3 contains 14 residues. Germline V lookup: CDR1 SGHTA, CDR2 FQGNSA. The CDR3 DNA is TGTGCCAGCAGCTTAGAGGGTGGGGGCCAGCCCCAGCATTTT. Residues: CASSLEGGGQPQHF.

In this sample, this clone turned up a few times. This chain joins TRBV6-5 and TRBJ1-1; 7 bases match TRBD1. Trimming at V came to 2 bases and at J to 1 base, leaving 1 base not matched to a gene. CDR3 length: 14 amino acids. Germline CDR1 is MNHEY and CDR2 is SVGAGI. CDR3 DNA sequence: TGTGCCAGCAGTTACCGACAGGGGAACACTGAAGCTTTCTTT. This gives the protein CASSYRQGNTEAFF.

V is TRBV4-3 and J is TRBJ2-3; 7 bases align to TRBD2. The CDR3 is 16 residues long. J gave up 0 bases and V 2 bases, and 5 bases lay outside the gene matches. Germline V CDR1 and CDR2: LGHNA, YSLEER. CDR3 region: CASSQQTSRSTDTQYF. The CDR3 DNA reads as TGCGCCAGCAGCCAACAGACTAGCAGGAGCACAGATACGCAGTATTTT.

J is TRBJ1-3 and V is TRBV7-8, with D tentatively TRBD1 (5 bases). The germline V gene has CDR1 SGHVS and CDR2 FQNEAQ. The CDR3 length is 16 residues. The ends were cut back, 5 bases at V and 2 bases at J, with 16 bases in the middle. The CDR3 DNA reads as TGTGCCAGCAGCGAGTCCAGGGTATTCACTGGAAACACCATATATTTT. This translates into CASSESRVFTGNTIYF.

This clone was observed a few times. The chain links TRBV7-8 to TRBJ2-2; 10 bases fit TRBD1. The ends lost 4 bases at V and 4 bases at J; junction bases unmatched: 0. CDR3 length: 14 residues. CDR1 is SGHVS and CDR2 is FQNEAQ in the germline V gene. In DNA form, the CDR3 reads TGTGCCAGCAGCTGGGACAGGGGCACCGGGGAGCTGTTTTTT. Translated: CASSWDRGTGELFF.